Listed below are T cell receptor beta chains from one sample, sequenced in a study of CD8 T cells in ankylosing spondylitis. Via MiXCR, TCRdb re-called the 5' RACE reads, giving one row per CDR3 protein. The repertoire holds 650,000 to 800,000 distinct CDR3 sequences, with around 17% as singletons. The sample taken for sequencing was blood, either unsorted or a sorted T cell fraction (not recorded which). Receptor source: a male donor with ankylosing spondylitis. The CDR3 runs from the conserved cysteine through the conserved F or W. The D gene is left open where the match is weak. A row's size may be missing; if present it is once, few, many or a size class.

d_call clone_size j_call v_call cdr3_nt cdr3_aa
NA NA TRBJ1-1 TRBV7-9 TGTGCCAGCAGCTTAGCGCTGACAGGTGGGACTGAAGCTTTCTTT CASSLALTGGTEAFF
TRBD1 NA TRBJ1-5 TRBV15 TGTGCCACCAGCAGAGTTGGAACAGGGGGCTCATATAGCAATCAGCCCCAGCATTTT CATSRVGTGGSYSNQPQHF
NA NA TRBJ1-2 TRBV30 TGTGCCTGGGCCCCCGTCGAAGTTGGCTACACCTTC CAWAPVEVGYTF
TRBD1 NA TRBJ1-1 TRBV12-3/TRBV12-4 TGTGCCAGCAGCCCCGACAGGGGCGCTGAAGCTTTCTTT CASSPDRGAEAFF
TRBD1 NA TRBJ2-3 TRBV20-1 TGCAGTGCGCGAGAGGGGGCGGAAGATACGCAGTATTTT CSAREGAEDTQYF
TRBD1 NA TRBJ1-5 TRBV12-3/TRBV12-4 TGTGCCAGCACCCTACAGGGGGCGGCGAACCAGCCCCAGCATTTT CASTLQGAANQPQHF
NA few TRBJ2-7 TRBV5-6 TGTGCCAGCAGCTTCAGCGGCAGACTCGATGGCGAGCAGTACTTC CASSFSGRLDGEQYF
TRBD1 NA TRBJ2-7 TRBV20-1 TGCAGTGCTAGAGGGGCCGCCGGGACAGGGGGGTACTACGAGCAGTACTTC CSARGAAGTGGYYEQYF
NA few TRBJ2-1 TRBV27 TGTGCCAGCAGTCTCATCGGGGGTGGGCAATACAATGAGCAGTTCTTC CASSLIGGGQYNEQFF
TRBD1 once TRBJ1-1 TRBV11-2 TGTGCCAGCAGCGCGAAAACAGGGGGTCGCACTGAAGCTTTCTTT CASSAKTGGRTEAFF
TRBD1 few TRBJ1-6 TRBV6-1 TGTGCCAGCAGGGGGACAGACAATTCACCCCTCCACTTT CASRGTDNSPLHF
NA few TRBJ2-5 TRBV20-1 TGCAGTGCTCCCCCTGGGCGGGGGCCGGGAGAGACCCAGTACTTC CSAPPGRGPGETQYF
NA few TRBJ1-5 TRBV28 TGTGCCAGCAGTGCCTTGGGGGGGCAGGATCAGCCCCAGCATTTT CASSALGGQDQPQHF
TRBD1 NA TRBJ1-3 TRBV29-1 TGCAGCGGACAGGGGTCGACTGGAAACACCATATATTTT CSGQGSTGNTIYF
TRBD1 NA TRBJ2-7 TRBV12-3/TRBV12-4 TGTGCCAGCAGCAGCCGGGGACAGGGGGCTGATGAGCAGTACTTC CASSSRGQGADEQYF
NA few TRBJ1-2 TRBV5-1 TGCGCCAGCAGCCCCACGAGAGCTAACTATGGCTACACCTTC CASSPTRANYGYTF
NA few TRBJ2-5 TRBV29-1 TGCAGCGTGGGAACAGGGCCCGAGACCCAGTACTTC CSVGTGPETQYF
NA NA TRBJ1-1 TRBV4-2 TGTGCCAGCAGCCAAGAGGGGTTGGGGGATATGAACACTGAAGCTTTCTTT CASSQEGLGDMNTEAFF
NA NA TRBJ2-3 TRBV12-3/TRBV12-4 TGTGCCAGCACACCCAGGGTTGATACGCAGTATTTT CASTPRVDTQYF
NA many TRBJ1-5 TRBV5-1 TGCGCCAGCAGCTACGGGGGGATGAATAGCAATCAGCCCCAGCATTTT CASSYGGMNSNQPQHF
NA NA TRBJ2-3 TRBV11-2 TGTGCCAGCAGCTCCCGGGACTGGGAAGGGGATACGCAGTATTTT CASSSRDWEGDTQYF
NA few TRBJ2-5 TRBV20-1 TGCAGTGCCGAGGATGGTACGAAAGAGACCCAGTACTTC CSAEDGTKETQYF